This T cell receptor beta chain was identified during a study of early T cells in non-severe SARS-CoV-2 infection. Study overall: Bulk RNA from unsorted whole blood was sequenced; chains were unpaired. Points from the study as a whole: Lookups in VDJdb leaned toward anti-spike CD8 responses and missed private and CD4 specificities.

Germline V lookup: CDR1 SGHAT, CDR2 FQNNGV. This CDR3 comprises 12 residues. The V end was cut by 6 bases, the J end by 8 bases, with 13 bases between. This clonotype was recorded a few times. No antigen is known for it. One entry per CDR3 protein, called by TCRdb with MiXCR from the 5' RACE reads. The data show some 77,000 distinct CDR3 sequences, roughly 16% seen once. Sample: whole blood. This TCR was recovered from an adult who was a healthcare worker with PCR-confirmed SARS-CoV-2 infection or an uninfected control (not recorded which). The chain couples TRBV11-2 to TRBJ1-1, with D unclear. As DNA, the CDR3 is TGTGCCAGCAGAATGATCGAACTGGAAGCTTTCTTT. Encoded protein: CASRMIELEAFF.